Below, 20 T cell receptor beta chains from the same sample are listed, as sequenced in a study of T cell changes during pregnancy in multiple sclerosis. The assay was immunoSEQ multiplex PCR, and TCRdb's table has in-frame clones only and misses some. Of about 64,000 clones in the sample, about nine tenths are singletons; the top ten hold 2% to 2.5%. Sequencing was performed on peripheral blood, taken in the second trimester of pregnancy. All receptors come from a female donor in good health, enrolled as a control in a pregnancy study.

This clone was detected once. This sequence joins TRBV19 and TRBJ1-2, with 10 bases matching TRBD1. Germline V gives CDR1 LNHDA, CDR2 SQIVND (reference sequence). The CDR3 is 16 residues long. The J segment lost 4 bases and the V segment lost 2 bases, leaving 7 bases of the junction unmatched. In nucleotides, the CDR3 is TGTGCCAGTAGTATAATGACAGGGGGCCGTGGCTATGGCTACACCTTC. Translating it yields CASSIMTGGRGYGYTF.

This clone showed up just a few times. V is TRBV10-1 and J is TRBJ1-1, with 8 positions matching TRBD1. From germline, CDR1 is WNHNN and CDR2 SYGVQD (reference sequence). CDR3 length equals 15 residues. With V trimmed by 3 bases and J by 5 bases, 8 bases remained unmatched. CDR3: CASSDRGTGGTEAFF. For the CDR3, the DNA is TGCGCCAGCAGTGACCGAGGGACAGGAGGAACTGAAGCTTTCTTT.

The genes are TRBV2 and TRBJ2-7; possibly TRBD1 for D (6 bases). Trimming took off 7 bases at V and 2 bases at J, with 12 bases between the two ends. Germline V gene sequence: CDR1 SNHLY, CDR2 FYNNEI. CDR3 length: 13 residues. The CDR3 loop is CASMGQGPYEQYF. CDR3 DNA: TGTGCCAGCATGGGGCAGGGGCCCTACGAGCAGTACTTC.

CDR3 loop: CASSSPPEQDQYF. The CDR3 bases are TGTGCCAGCAGTTCCCCTCCAGAGCAGGATCAGTACTTC. This rearrangement joins TRBV27 to TRBJ2-7, with D uncertain. Germline V CDR1 and CDR2: MNHEY, SMNVEV (reference sequence). The CDR3 runs 13 residues. Deletions cut 4 bases from V and 10 bases from J, with 17 bases between.

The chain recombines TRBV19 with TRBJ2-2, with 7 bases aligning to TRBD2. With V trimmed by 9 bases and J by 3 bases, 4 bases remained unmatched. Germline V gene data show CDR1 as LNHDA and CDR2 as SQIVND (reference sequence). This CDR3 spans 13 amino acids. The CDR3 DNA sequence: TGTGCCAGCTCGGGACTATACACCGGGGAGCTGTTTTTT. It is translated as CASSGLYTGELFF.

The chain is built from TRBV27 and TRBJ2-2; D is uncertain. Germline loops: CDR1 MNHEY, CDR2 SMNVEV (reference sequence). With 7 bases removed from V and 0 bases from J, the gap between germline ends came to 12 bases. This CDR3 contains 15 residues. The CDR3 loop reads CASTLLAANTGELFF. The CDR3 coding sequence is TGTGCCAGCACCTTATTAGCCGCGAACACCGGGGAGCTGTTTTTT.

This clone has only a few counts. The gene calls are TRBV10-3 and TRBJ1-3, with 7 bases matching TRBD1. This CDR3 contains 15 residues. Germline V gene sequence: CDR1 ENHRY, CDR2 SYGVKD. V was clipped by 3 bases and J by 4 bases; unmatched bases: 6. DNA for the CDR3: TGTGCCATCAGTGACAGACAGGGCTCAGGAAACACCATATATTTT. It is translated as CAISDRQGSGNTIYF.

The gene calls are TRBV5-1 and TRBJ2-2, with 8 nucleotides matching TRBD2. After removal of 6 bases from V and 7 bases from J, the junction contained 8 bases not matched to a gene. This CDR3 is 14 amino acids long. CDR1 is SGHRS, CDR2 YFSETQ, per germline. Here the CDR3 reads CASTQAGEVGELFF. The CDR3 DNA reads TGCGCCAGCACCCAAGCGGGAGAGGTCGGGGAGCTGTTTTTT. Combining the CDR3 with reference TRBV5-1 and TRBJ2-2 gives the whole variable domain KAGVTQTPRYLIKTRGQQVTLSCSPISGHRSVSWYQQTPGQGLQFLFEYFSETQRNKGNFPGRFSGRQFSNSRSEMNVSTLELGDSALYLCASTQAGEVGELFFGEGSRLTVL.

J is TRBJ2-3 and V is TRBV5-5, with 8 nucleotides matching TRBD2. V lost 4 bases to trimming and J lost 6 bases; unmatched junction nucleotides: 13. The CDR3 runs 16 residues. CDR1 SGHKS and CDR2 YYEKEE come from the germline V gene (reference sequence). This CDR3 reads CASSPRAVAGSDTQYF. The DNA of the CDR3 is TGTGCCAGCAGCCCACGAGCGGTAGCGGGGTCCGATACGCAGTATTTT.

Written as DNA, the CDR3 is TGCGCCAGCAGCTCCGGAGGGATCTCCTACGAGCAGTACTTC. Residues: CASSSGGISYEQYF. The chain employs TRBV5-1 and TRBJ2-7; TRBD2 might be the D (6 bases). Germline CDR1 SGHRS, CDR2 YFSETQ. Between the trimmed V and J ends, which lost 3 bases and 0 bases, there was a span of 10 bases. This CDR3 spans 14 amino acids.

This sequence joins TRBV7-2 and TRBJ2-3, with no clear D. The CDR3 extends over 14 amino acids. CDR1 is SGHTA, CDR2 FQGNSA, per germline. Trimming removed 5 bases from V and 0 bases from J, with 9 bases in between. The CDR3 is CASSPTMSTDTQYF. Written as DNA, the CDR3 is TGTGCCAGCAGCCCAACAATGAGCACAGATACGCAGTATTTT. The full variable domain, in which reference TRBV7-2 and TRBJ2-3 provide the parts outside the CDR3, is GAGVSQSPSNKVTEKGKDVELRCDPISGHTALYWYRQSLGQGLEFLIYFQGNSAPDKSGLPSDRFSAERTGGSVSTLTIQRTQQEDSAVYLCASSPTMSTDTQYFGPGTRLTVL.

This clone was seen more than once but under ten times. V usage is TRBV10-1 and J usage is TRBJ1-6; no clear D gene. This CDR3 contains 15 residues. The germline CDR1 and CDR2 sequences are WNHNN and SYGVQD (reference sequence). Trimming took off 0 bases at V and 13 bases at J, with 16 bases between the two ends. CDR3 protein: CASSESSSEGRPLHF. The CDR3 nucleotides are TGCGCCAGCAGTGAGTCGAGTTCGGAAGGGAGGCCCCTCCACTTT.

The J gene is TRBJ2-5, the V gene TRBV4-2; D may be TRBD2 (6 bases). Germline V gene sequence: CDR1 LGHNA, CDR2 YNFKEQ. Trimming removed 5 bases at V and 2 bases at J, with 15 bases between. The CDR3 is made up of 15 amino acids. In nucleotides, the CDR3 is TGTGCCAGCAGCAACCCCGGGACTGATCAAGAGACCCAGTACTTC. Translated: CASSNPGTDQETQYF.

CDR3 sequence (DNA): TGTGCCAGCAGTCGAACGGGAGGGTTGACTGAAGCTTTCTTT. Amino acid sequence: CASSRTGGLTEAFF. The chain uses TRBV7-8 and TRBJ1-1; D call uncertain. This CDR3 comprises 14 residues. Germline V gene lookup returns CDR1 SGHVS and CDR2 FQNEAQ. The ends were cut back, 6 bases at V and 5 bases at J, with 16 bases in the middle.

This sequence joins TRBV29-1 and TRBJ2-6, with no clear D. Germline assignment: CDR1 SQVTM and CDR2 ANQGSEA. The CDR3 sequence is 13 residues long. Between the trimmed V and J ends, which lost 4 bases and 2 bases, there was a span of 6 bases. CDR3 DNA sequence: TGCAGCGTTGCCGCGGCTGGGGCCAACGTCCTGACTTTC. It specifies CSVAAAGANVLTF.

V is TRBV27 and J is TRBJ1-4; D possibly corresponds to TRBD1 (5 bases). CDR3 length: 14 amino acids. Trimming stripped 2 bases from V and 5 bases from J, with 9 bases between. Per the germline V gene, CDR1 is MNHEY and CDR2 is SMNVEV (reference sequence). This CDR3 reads CASSLGWGNEKLFF. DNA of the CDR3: TGTGCCAGCAGTTTAGGGTGGGGCAATGAAAAACTGTTTTTT. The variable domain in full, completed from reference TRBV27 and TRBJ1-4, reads EAQVTQNPRYLITVTGKKLTVTCSQNMNHEYMSWYRQDPGLGLRQIYYSMNVEVTDKGDVPEGYKVSRKEKRNFPLILESPSPNQTSLYFCASSLGWGNEKLFFGSGTQLSVL.

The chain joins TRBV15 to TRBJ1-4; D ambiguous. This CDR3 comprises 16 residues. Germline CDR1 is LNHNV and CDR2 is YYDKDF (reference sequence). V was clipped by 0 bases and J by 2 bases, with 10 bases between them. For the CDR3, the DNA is TGTGCCACCAGCAGAGACAGAGCGGCGACTAATGAAAAACTGTTTTTT. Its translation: CATSRDRAATNEKLFF.

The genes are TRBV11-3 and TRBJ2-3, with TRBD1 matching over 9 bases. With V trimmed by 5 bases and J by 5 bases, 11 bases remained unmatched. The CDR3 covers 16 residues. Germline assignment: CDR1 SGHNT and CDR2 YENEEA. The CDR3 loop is CASSPGQGRLIDTQYF. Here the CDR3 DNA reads TGTGCCAGCAGCCCCGGACAGGGGAGGTTGATAGATACGCAGTATTTT.

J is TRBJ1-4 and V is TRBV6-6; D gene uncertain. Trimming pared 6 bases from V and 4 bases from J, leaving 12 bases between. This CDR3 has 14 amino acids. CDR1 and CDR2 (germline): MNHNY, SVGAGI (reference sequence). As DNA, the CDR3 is TGTGCCAGCAGCCCTGGAGACCGTAATGAAAAACTGTTTTTT. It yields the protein CASSPGDRNEKLFF.

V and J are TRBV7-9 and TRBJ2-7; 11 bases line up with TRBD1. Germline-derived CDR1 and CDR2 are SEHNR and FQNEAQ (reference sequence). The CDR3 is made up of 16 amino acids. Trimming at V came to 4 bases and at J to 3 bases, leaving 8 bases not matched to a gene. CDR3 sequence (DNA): TGTGCCAGCAGCTCCCAAACGGGACAGGGGGACTACGAGCAGTACTTC. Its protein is CASSSQTGQGDYEQYF.